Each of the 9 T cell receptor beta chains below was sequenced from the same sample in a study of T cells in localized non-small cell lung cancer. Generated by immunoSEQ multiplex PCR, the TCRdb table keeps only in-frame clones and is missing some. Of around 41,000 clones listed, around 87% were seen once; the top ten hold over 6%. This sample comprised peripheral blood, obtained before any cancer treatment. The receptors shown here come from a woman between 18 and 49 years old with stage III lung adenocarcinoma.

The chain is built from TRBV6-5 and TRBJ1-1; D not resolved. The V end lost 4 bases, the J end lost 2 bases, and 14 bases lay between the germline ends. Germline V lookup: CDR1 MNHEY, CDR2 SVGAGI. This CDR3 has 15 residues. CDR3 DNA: TGTGCCAGCAGTTCCCCGGCCGATGAAAACACTGAAGCTTTCTTT. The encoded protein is CASSSPADENTEAFF.

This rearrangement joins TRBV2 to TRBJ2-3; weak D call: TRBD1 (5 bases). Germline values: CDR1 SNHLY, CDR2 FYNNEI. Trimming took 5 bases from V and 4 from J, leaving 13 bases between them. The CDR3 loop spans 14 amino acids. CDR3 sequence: CASSLDTDADTQYF. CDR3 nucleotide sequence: TGTGCCAGCAGTCTGGACACTGACGCAGATACGCAGTATTTT.

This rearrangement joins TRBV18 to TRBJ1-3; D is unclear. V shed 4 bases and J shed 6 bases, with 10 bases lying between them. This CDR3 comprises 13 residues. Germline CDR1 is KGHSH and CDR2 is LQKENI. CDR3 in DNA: TGTGCCAGCTCACGGACCGCGGAAAACACCATATATTTT. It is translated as CASSRTAENTIYF.

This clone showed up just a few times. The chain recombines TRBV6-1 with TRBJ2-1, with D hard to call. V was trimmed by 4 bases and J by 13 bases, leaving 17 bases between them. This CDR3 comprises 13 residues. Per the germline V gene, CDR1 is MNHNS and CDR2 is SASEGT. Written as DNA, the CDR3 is TGTGCCAGCAGTGTCTTATGGGGTCAGTCCCAGTTCTTC. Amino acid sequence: CASSVLWGQSQFF.

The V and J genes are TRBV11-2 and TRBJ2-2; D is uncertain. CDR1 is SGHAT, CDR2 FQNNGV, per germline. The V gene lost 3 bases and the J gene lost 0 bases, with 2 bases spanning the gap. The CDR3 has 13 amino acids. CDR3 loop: CASSFANTGELFF. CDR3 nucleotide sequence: TGTGCCAGCAGCTTTGCGAACACCGGGGAGCTGTTTTTT.

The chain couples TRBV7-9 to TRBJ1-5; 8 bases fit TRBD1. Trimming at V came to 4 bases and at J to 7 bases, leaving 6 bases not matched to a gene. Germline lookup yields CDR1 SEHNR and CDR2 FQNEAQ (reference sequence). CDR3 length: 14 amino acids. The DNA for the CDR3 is TGTGCCAGCAGCTCCGGACAGGGTGGACAGCCCCAGCATTTT. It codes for CASSSGQGGQPQHF.

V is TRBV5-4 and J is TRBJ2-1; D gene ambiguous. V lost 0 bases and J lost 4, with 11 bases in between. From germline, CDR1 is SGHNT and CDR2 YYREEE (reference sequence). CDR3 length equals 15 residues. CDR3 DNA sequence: TGTGCCAGCAGCTTGGGGGAAGGGTTATACAATGAGCAGTTCTTC. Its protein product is CASSLGEGLYNEQFF.

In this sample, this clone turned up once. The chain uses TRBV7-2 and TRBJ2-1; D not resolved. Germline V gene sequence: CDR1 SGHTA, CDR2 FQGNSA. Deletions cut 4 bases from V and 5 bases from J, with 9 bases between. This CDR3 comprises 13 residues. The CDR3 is CASSSWWDNEQFF. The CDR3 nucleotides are TGTGCCAGCAGCTCGTGGTGGGACAATGAGCAGTTCTTC.

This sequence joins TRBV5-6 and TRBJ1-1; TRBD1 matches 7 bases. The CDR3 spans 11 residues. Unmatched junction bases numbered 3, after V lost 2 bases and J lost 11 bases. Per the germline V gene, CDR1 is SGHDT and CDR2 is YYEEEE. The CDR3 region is CASSFQGDAFF. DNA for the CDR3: TGTGCCAGCAGCTTTCAGGGGGATGCTTTCTTT. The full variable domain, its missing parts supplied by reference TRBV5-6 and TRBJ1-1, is DAGVTQSPTHLIKTRGQQVTLRCSPKSGHDTVSWYQQALGQGPQFIFQYYEEEERQRGNFPDRFSGHQFPNYSSELNVNALLLGDSALYLCASSFQGDAFFGQGTRLTVV.